The next 4 T cell receptor beta chains were all read from a single sample in a study of cytomegalovirus exposure and HLA in healthy donors. Method: immunoSEQ multiplex PCR; TCRdb's copy keeps in-frame clones and lacks some. The table has 190,000 or so clones, roughly four fifths seen once. The sequencing input was PBMCs. These receptors were obtained from a young woman in good health and CMV-seropositive.

This clone was counted a single time. J is TRBJ1-1 and V is TRBV4-1, with D hard to call. The CDR3 is 13 amino acids. CDR1 MGHRA and CDR2 YSYEKL come from the germline V gene. V was clipped by 4 bases and J by 0 bases, with 6 bases between them. As DNA, the CDR3 is TGCGCCAGCAGCCTGTTAGTGAACACTGAAGCTTTCTTT. Protein: CASSLLVNTEAFF.

The V gene is TRBV9, the J gene TRBJ2-3, with D possibly matching TRBD2 (5 bases). Germline V gives CDR1 SGDLS, CDR2 YYNGEE. V was cut by 0 bases and J by 9 bases, with 8 bases left in between. The CDR3 length is 12 residues. This CDR3 reads CASSVELDTQYF. Written as DNA, the CDR3 is TGTGCCAGCAGCGTAGAACTAGACACGCAGTATTTT.

This clone has a handful of counts. The CDR3 is CASSWDRGTEAFF. CDR3 DNA: TGTGCCAGCAGCTGGGACAGGGGGACTGAAGCTTTCTTT. This rearrangement joins TRBV5-8 to TRBJ1-1; 11 bases agree with TRBD1. CDR1 and CDR2 (germline): SGHTS, YDEGEE. The CDR3 covers 13 residues. Trimming removed 3 bases from V and 5 bases from J; junction bases left unmatched: 0.

This clone has only one observation. The chain links TRBV6-6 to TRBJ2-5, with 9 bases aligning to TRBD1. The CDR3 runs to 16 residues. V lost 0 bases to trimming and J lost 5 bases; unmatched junction nucleotides: 7. In germline, CDR1 is MNHNY, CDR2 SVGAGI (reference sequence). The CDR3, as DNA: TGTGCCAGCAGTTACTCAGAACAGGGGGCGGGGGAGACCCAGTACTTC. Amino acids: CASSYSEQGAGETQYF.